The 24 T cell receptor beta chains given below trace back to one sample, sequenced in a study of blood T cell repertoires in COVID-19. Only in-frame clones appear in the TCRdb table, and some are missing; sequencing was by immunoSEQ multiplex PCR. The repertoire consists of tens of thousands of clones, with about 81% occurring once and the leading ten covering 9% to 15%. Source material: peripheral blood. These receptor sequences come from a human donor in a cohort sampled during active COVID-19.

The rearrangement uses TRBV5-4 and TRBJ2-3; 13 bases line up with TRBD2. This CDR3 spans 16 amino acids. V was clipped by 2 bases and J by 5 bases; unmatched bases: 5. Germline CDR1 reads SGHNT; CDR2 reads YYREEE (reference sequence). CDR3: CASSLGTSGILDTQYF. The CDR3 nucleotides are TGTGCCAGCAGCTTAGGGACTAGCGGGATTTTAGATACGCAGTATTTT.

This clone appeared a single time. The CDR3 protein is CASSSPQKETQYF. CDR3 sequence (DNA): TGTGCCAGCAGCTCGCCTCAGAAAGAGACCCAGTACTTC. V usage is TRBV5-4 and J usage is TRBJ2-5; D gene unclear. The CDR3 is 13 amino acids. The germline V gene encodes CDR1 SGHNT and CDR2 YYREEE (reference sequence). V lost 3 bases to trimming and J lost 3 bases, with 9 bases between them.

This chain connects TRBV7-9 to TRBJ2-5, with D tentatively TRBD1 (5 bases). Germline CDR1 is SEHNR and CDR2 is FQNEAQ (reference sequence). The length of the CDR3 is 17 residues. V was cut by 1 base and J by 4 bases, with 19 bases left in between. The CDR3 coding sequence is TGTGCCAGCAGCTTAGAAGTTCGGTGGGCAGGGCGAGAGACCCAGTACTTC. This gives the protein CASSLEVRWAGRETQYF.

The V and J genes are TRBV7-2 and TRBJ1-2; D call uncertain. Trimming pared 1 base from V and 2 bases from J, leaving 5 bases between. This CDR3 has 13 amino acids. Germline V gene data show CDR1 as SGHTA and CDR2 as FQGNSA. The CDR3: CASSLGPNYGYTF. The CDR3 nucleotides are TGTGCCAGCAGCTTAGGTCCGAACTATGGCTACACCTTC.

The genes are TRBV19 and TRBJ2-6; weak D call: TRBD1 (6 bases). Trimming shortened V by 1 base and J by 0 bases, and 7 bases separated the two germline ends. Germline V CDR1 and CDR2: LNHDA, SQIVND (reference sequence). The CDR3 spans 16 residues. The CDR3 is CASSIGGRSGANVLTF. Here the CDR3 DNA reads TGTGCCAGTAGTATAGGGGGGCGCTCTGGGGCCAACGTCCTGACTTTC.

This chain uses TRBV19 with TRBJ2-3; D is possibly TRBD1 (5 bases). The V gene's germline CDR1 is LNHDA and CDR2 SQIVND (reference sequence). V was pared by 5 bases and J by 2 bases, with 14 bases between. The CDR3 loop spans 15 amino acids. DNA of the CDR3: TGTGCCAGTAGTTTACAGGTCCGGAACACAGATACGCAGTATTTT. Translating gives CASSLQVRNTDTQYF. Using reference TRBV19 and TRBJ2-3 for the parts outside the CDR3, the full variable domain is DGGITQSPKYLFRKEGQNVTLSCEQNLNHDAMYWYRQDPGQGLRLIYYSQIVNDFQKGDIAEGYSVSREKKESFPLTVTSAQKNPTAFYLCASSLQVRNTDTQYFGPGTRLTVL.

The gene calls are TRBV7-9 and TRBJ2-7, with D possibly being TRBD2 (6 bases). The CDR3 has 16 residues. V lost 1 base and J 8 bases, leaving 21 bases between the germline ends. Germline V gene data show CDR1 as SEHNR and CDR2 as FQNEAQ (reference sequence). DNA for the CDR3: TGTGCCAGCAGCTTAGTAGGGCGGGGAACTCTACGAAAGCAGTACTTC. Translating it yields CASSLVGRGTLRKQYF.

This sequence joins TRBV7-9 and TRBJ2-7; D gene uncertain. V was clipped by 5 bases and J by 2 bases, with 7 bases between them. This CDR3 comprises 12 residues. Germline CDR1 and CDR2: SEHNR and FQNEAQ (reference sequence). The CDR3 DNA follows: TGTGCCAGCAGCCACAGCACCTACGAGCAGTACTTC. Protein: CASSHSTYEQYF.

The J gene is TRBJ2-7, the V gene TRBV5-4; TRBD2 matches 10 bases. Trimming at V came to 4 bases and at J to 5 bases, leaving 6 bases not matched to a gene. This CDR3 spans 14 amino acids. CDR1 SGHNT and CDR2 YYREEE come from the germline V gene (reference sequence). CDR3 region: CASSPSGRKDEQYF. The CDR3 DNA is TGTGCCAGCAGCCCTAGCGGGAGAAAGGACGAGCAGTACTTC. The variable domain in full, with the rest retrieved from reference TRBV5-4 and TRBJ2-7, is ETGVTQSPTHLIKTRGQQVTLRCSSQSGHNTVSWYQQALGQGPQFIFQYYREEENGRGNFPPRFSGLQFPNYSSELNVNALELDDSALYLCASSPSGRKDEQYFGPGTRLTVT.

This sequence joins TRBV7-9 and TRBJ1-1, with D possibly TRBD1 on 5 matching bases. The CDR3 spans 15 residues. Germline CDR1 reads SEHNR; CDR2 reads FQNEAQ (reference sequence). Trimming took 5 bases from V and 2 from J, leaving 15 bases between them. The CDR3 is CASSPPRGINTEAFF. In DNA form, the CDR3 reads TGTGCCAGCAGCCCTCCGCGGGGGATTAACACTGAAGCTTTCTTT.

V and J are TRBV9 and TRBJ1-1; D gene uncertain. With 2 bases removed from V and 3 bases from J, the gap between germline ends came to 5 bases. CDR3 length equals 12 residues. Germline loops: CDR1 SGDLS, CDR2 YYNGEE. The CDR3 here is CASSVRDTEAFF. In DNA, the CDR3 is TGTGCCAGCAGCGTGAGGGACACTGAAGCTTTCTTT.

The rearrangement uses TRBV2 and TRBJ1-1; TRBD1 is a possible D gene (5 bases). The V gene lost 7 bases and the J gene lost 1 base, with 16 bases spanning the gap. This CDR3 has 15 amino acids. In germline, CDR1 is SNHLY, CDR2 FYNNEI. Here the CDR3 DNA reads TGTGCCAGCACCTGGGGCCGCACAGGGAACACTGAAGCTTTCTTT. Encoded protein: CASTWGRTGNTEAFF.

This clone was counted a single time. The chain combines TRBV10-3 with TRBJ2-2; D remains ambiguous. Germline V lookup: CDR1 ENHRY, CDR2 SYGVKD. Trimming took 7 bases from V and 4 from J, leaving 19 bases between them. CDR3 size: 16 residues. The CDR3 nucleotides are TGTGCCATCATGAGCTGGGCCAGGATGCTCACCGGGGAGCTGTTTTTT. It yields the protein CAIMSWARMLTGELFF.

J is TRBJ1-6 and V is TRBV10-2, with 7 bases identical to TRBD1. Trimming cost V 2 bases and J 7 bases; bases outside gene matches: 2. In germline, CDR1 is WSHSY, CDR2 SAAADI. The CDR3 length is 14 residues. This chain's CDR3 is CASSEATGNSPLHF. CDR3 sequence (DNA): TGCGCCAGCAGTGAGGCGACAGGGAATTCACCCCTCCACTTT.

The chain has TRBV27 and TRBJ2-1; D perhaps matches TRBD1 (6 bases). The V end lost 2 bases, the J end lost 12 bases, and 14 bases lay between the germline ends. This CDR3 has 13 amino acids. The germline V gene encodes CDR1 MNHEY and CDR2 SMNVEV (reference sequence). The CDR3 is CASSLTDSRRQFF. In DNA form, the CDR3 reads TGTGCCAGCAGTTTAACGGACAGTCGCAGGCAGTTCTTC.

This chain joins TRBV5-4 and TRBJ1-1; 9 bases are shared with TRBD1. Germline trimming cut 2 bases from V and 0 bases from J; bases unmatched to any gene: 8. The CDR3 spans 17 residues. The germline V gene has CDR1 SGHNT and CDR2 YYREEE (reference sequence). The CDR3 here is CASSFQDRGPMNTEAFF. The CDR3 bases are TGTGCCAGCAGCTTTCAGGACAGGGGACCGATGAACACTGAAGCTTTCTTT.

This chain links TRBV21-1 with TRBJ1-2. TRBV21-1 has pseudogene status. The CDR3 consists of 14 residues. CDR3 DNA sequence: TGTGCCAGCAGCAAGCGCCGCAATTTCTATGGCTACACCTTC. Translated, it gives CASSKRRNFYGYTF.

This clone was seen once. The chain uses TRBV28 and TRBJ2-2; 16 bases fit TRBD2. V lost 0 bases, J lost 6 bases, and 1 base stayed unmatched. The CDR3 runs to 17 residues. Germline assignment: CDR1 MDHEN and CDR2 SYDVKM. CDR3 residues: CASSLWGLAGGPGELFF. The CDR3 DNA is TGTGCCAGCAGTTTATGGGGACTAGCGGGAGGGCCCGGGGAGCTGTTTTTT.

This chain links TRBV9 with TRBJ2-3, with 8 bases that match TRBD2. V was pared by 3 bases and J by 6 bases, with 6 bases of the junction left unmatched. CDR3 length: 14 residues. Germline V gene sequence: CDR1 SGDLS, CDR2 YYNGEE. CDR3 nucleotide sequence: TGTGCCAGCAGCGCAGCGGGGGTGGTCGATACGCAGTATTTT. Protein product: CASSAAGVVDTQYF.

This clone was counted between two and nine times. This chain links TRBV28 with TRBJ1-1; D possibly corresponds to TRBD1 (5 bases). The CDR3 totals 14 residues. From germline, CDR1 is MDHEN and CDR2 SYDVKM. Trimming pared 6 bases from V and 5 bases from J, leaving 16 bases between. Written as DNA, the CDR3 is TGTGCCAGCAGCAAACAGGCCCTAGGGACTGAAGCTTTCTTT. It translates to CASSKQALGTEAFF. The variable domain in full, with the rest retrieved from reference TRBV28 and TRBJ1-1, is DVKVTQSSRYLVKRTGEKVFLECVQDMDHENMFWYRQDPGLGLRLIYFSYDVKMKEKGDIPEGYSVSREKKERFSLILESASTNQTSMYLCASSKQALGTEAFFGQGTRLTVV.

This chain connects TRBV15 to TRBJ1-6; D unresolved. The CDR3 is made up of 15 amino acids. CDR1 LNHNV and CDR2 YYDKDF come from the germline V gene (reference sequence). V lost 5 bases and J 1 base, leaving 9 bases between the germline ends. CDR3 sequence: CATSRGWSYNSPLHF. CDR3 in DNA: TGTGCCACCAGCCGGGGTTGGTCCTATAATTCACCCCTCCACTTT. Full variable domain (outside the CDR3, taken from reference TRBV15 and TRBJ1-6): DAMVIQNPRYQVTQFGKPVTLSCSQTLNHNVMYWYQQKSSQAPKLLFHYYDKDFNNEADTPDNFQSRRPNTSFCFLDIRSPGLGDTAMYLCATSRGWSYNSPLHFGNGTRLTVT.

J is TRBJ1-5 and V is TRBV9; 8 nucleotides line up with TRBD1. Per the germline V gene, CDR1 is SGDLS and CDR2 is YYNGEE. V shed 4 bases and J 0 bases; nucleotides not matched to a gene: 12. CDR3 length: 18 amino acids. The CDR3 region is CASSLINRGFCSNQPQHF. The CDR3, as DNA: TGTGCCAGCAGCCTCATAAACAGGGGGTTTTGTAGCAATCAGCCCCAGCATTTT.

The genes are TRBV3-1 (or the pseudogene TRBV3-2) and TRBJ1-2; no clear D gene. The CDR3 contains 17 residues. The V gene's germline CDR1 is LGHDT and CDR2 YNNKEL (reference sequence). V shed 4 bases and J shed 0 bases, with 18 bases lying between them. CDR3 bases: TGTGCCAGCAGCCCTCGAGGGTCGGACTTTTCTAACTATGGCTACACCTTC. Protein sequence: CASSPRGSDFSNYGYTF.

The chain carries TRBV6-5 and TRBJ1-2, with 7 positions matching TRBD1. J lost 4 bases, V lost 6 bases, and 11 bases had no gene match. Germline CDR1 is MNHEY and CDR2 is SVGAGI. The CDR3 sequence is 15 residues long. In DNA form, the CDR3 reads TGTGCCAGCAGCAGAGACAGGGAGCTCTTCTATGGCTACACCTTC. It yields the protein CASSRDRELFYGYTF.